Reported below is one T cell receptor beta chain. This sample was included in a study of blood T cell repertoires in COVID-19. Sequencing used immunoSEQ multiplex PCR; TCRdb keeps in-frame clones, though not all of them. The repertoire holds about 220,000 clones, with 82% as singletons. Study members were between about 18 and 100 years old and lived in roughly 24 US regions. The recovered donors of Cohort 3 showed two negative PCRs, clearance, or symptom resolution. The V and J ends lost 3 bases and 5 bases respectively, with 17 bases between them. This CDR3 has 15 residues. Germline values: CDR1 SGDLS, CDR2 YYNGEE.

The V and J genes are TRBV9 and TRBJ2-5; a possible D gene is TRBD2 (6 bases). Input material: PBMCs or T cells enriched from blood (not recorded which). This clonotype originated in a woman between 55 and 75 years old who had recovered from COVID-19. CDR3 sequence reads: CASSGDFSWGETQYF. CDR3 DNA: TGTGCCAGCAGCGGGGACTTTTCGTGGGGGGAGACCCAGTACTTC.